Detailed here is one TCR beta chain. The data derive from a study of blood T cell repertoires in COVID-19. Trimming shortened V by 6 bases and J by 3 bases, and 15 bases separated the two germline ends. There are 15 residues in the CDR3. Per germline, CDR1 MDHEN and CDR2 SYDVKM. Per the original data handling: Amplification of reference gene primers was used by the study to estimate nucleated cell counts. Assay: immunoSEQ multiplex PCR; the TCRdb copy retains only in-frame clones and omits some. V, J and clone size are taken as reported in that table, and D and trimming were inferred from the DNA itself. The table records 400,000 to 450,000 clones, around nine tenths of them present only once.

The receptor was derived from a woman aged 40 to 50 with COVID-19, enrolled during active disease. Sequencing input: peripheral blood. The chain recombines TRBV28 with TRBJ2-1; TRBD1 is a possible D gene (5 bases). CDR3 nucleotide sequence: TGTGCCAGCAGCCCACCCAGGGTCAGCTACAATGAGCAGTTCTTC. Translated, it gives CASSPPRVSYNEQFF.